This T cell receptor beta chain originates from a study of blood T cells in healthy people across ages. CDR1 and CDR2 from the germline V gene are SGHRS and YFSETQ. The CDR3 has 14 amino acids. Trimming shortened V by 0 bases and J by 5 bases, and 8 bases separated the two germline ends. The authors ran a second PCR of roughly 6 to 11 cycles using a sample-barcoded 5' primer and a J-beta primer mix. One entry per CDR3 protein results from TCRdb running MiXCR on the 5' RACE reads. The sample yields around 1,000,000 distinct CDR3 sequences, around 25% seen once. The same data also went into a second study, on T cells of mothers and their children. This second report adds: A few healthy Caucasian mothers served as donors, and their six children did as well. When the second PCR was run, its M1S primer added sample barcodes and 2-4 random nucleotides.

This clonotype was obtained from a girl between 2 and 10 years old in good health. V and J are TRBV5-1 and TRBJ2-2; D not resolved. The specimen was blood. This CDR3 reads CASSLAWKTGELFF. CDR3 coding DNA: TGCGCCAGCAGCTTGGCATGGAAGACCGGGGAGCTGTTTTTT.